A selection of T cell receptor beta chains follows, all from one sample in a study of cytomegalovirus exposure and HLA in healthy donors. Some clones are missing from TCRdb's copy, which holds only in-frame ones; the method was immunoSEQ multiplex PCR. The sample records roughly 190,000 clones, more than 65% being singletons. Sequencing was performed on PBMCs. These receptors were collected from a girl aged 10 to 17 in good health and CMV-seropositive. Both conserved end residues are part of each CDR3. The order of the fields is CDR3 DNA, CDR3 protein, J gene, D gene, clone size, V gene. D genes are given only for firm matches. Size tells how often a clone was seen (once, few, many) or the class of an expanded clone, and some rows leave it out.

cdr3_nt: TGTGCCAGCAGTGACGGGACTAGGTTTCTCAATGAGCAGTTCTTC; cdr3_aa: CASSDGTRFLNEQFF; j_call: TRBJ2-1; d_call: TRBD2; clone_size: NA; v_call: TRBV2
cdr3_nt: TGTGCCAGCAGCGTCGGTAGCGGGGGATCAGATACGCAGTATTTT; cdr3_aa: CASSVGSGGSDTQYF; j_call: TRBJ2-3; d_call: TRBD2; clone_size: NA; v_call: TRBV9
cdr3_nt: TGCGCCAGCAGCCAAGAGGAACAGGGGCCTAATGAAAAACTGTTTTTT; cdr3_aa: CASSQEEQGPNEKLFF; j_call: TRBJ1-4; d_call: TRBD1; clone_size: NA; v_call: TRBV4-1
cdr3_nt: TGTGCCAGCAGCTCCCGACAGGGTTTTGGGCACGAGCAGTACTTC; cdr3_aa: CASSSRQGFGHEQYF; j_call: TRBJ2-7; d_call: TRBD1; clone_size: NA; v_call: TRBV7-9
cdr3_nt: TGTGCCAGCAGCTTGGGTTTTGGGGGCCCCCCGAACACTGAAGCTTTCTTT; cdr3_aa: CASSLGFGGPPNTEAFF; j_call: TRBJ1-1; d_call: NA; clone_size: NA; v_call: TRBV5-6
cdr3_nt: TGTGCCAGTACCCTGATAGGGGTGGAAGAACAGCCCCAGCATTTT; cdr3_aa: CASTLIGVEEQPQHF; j_call: TRBJ1-5; d_call: NA; clone_size: NA; v_call: TRBV19
cdr3_nt: TGTGCCAGCATGATCCCGGGGGCCTACAATGAGCAGTTCTTC; cdr3_aa: CASMIPGAYNEQFF; j_call: TRBJ2-1; d_call: NA; clone_size: NA; v_call: TRBV6-5
cdr3_nt: TGTGCCAGCAGCTTTCAGGCGGGGGGGGGTCAAGCCGGGGAGCTGTTTTTT; cdr3_aa: CASSFQAGGGQAGELFF; j_call: TRBJ2-2; d_call: TRBD2; clone_size: NA; v_call: TRBV5-4
cdr3_nt: TGTGCCAGCAGCTTAGTGGGGTTGGGGGCGGAGACCCAGTACTTC; cdr3_aa: CASSLVGLGAETQYF; j_call: TRBJ2-5; d_call: NA; clone_size: NA; v_call: TRBV7-8
cdr3_nt: TGCGCCAGCAGCCAAGTCCTAGCGGGGGGGGAGACCCAGTACTTC; cdr3_aa: CASSQVLAGGETQYF; j_call: TRBJ2-5; d_call: TRBD2; clone_size: NA; v_call: TRBV4-3
cdr3_nt: TGCAGCGCTCGGGGGGAAGGGGAGACCCAGTACTTC; cdr3_aa: CSARGEGETQYF; j_call: TRBJ2-5; d_call: TRBD2; clone_size: few; v_call: TRBV29-1
cdr3_nt: TGCGCCAGCAGCCCCTCCAGGACTACTGAAGCTTTCTTT; cdr3_aa: CASSPSRTTEAFF; j_call: TRBJ1-1; d_call: NA; clone_size: NA; v_call: TRBV4-3
cdr3_nt: TGTGCCAGCAGCTTTAGCGGGGGAGTCTACGAGCAGTACTTC; cdr3_aa: CASSFSGGVYEQYF; j_call: TRBJ2-7; d_call: TRBD2; clone_size: few; v_call: TRBV7-2
cdr3_nt: TGTGCCAGCAGCCCTCAACAGACCTCTGGAAACACCATATATTTT; cdr3_aa: CASSPQQTSGNTIYF; j_call: TRBJ1-3; d_call: NA; clone_size: NA; v_call: TRBV7-2
cdr3_nt: TGTGCCAGCAGCCAAGATAGGCAGGCCGAGCAGTACTTC; cdr3_aa: CASSQDRQAEQYF; j_call: TRBJ2-7; d_call: NA; clone_size: NA; v_call: TRBV14
cdr3_nt: TGTGCCAGCAGCTTAAGCGGGTTCGGCACCGGGGAGCTGTTTTTT; cdr3_aa: CASSLSGFGTGELFF; j_call: TRBJ2-2; d_call: NA; clone_size: NA; v_call: TRBV11-2
cdr3_nt: TGCGCCAGCAGTGAGCCACAGGGTTTGGCCCAGCATTTT; cdr3_aa: CASSEPQGLAQHF; j_call: TRBJ1-5; d_call: NA; clone_size: NA; v_call: TRBV10-2
cdr3_nt: TGTGCCAGCAGGGCTGGACAGGGGTCCTACAATGAGCAGTTCTTC; cdr3_aa: CASRAGQGSYNEQFF; j_call: TRBJ2-1; d_call: TRBD1; clone_size: NA; v_call: TRBV11-2
cdr3_nt: TGTGCCAGCAGCCCAGAGGTTACTGAAGCTTTCTTT; cdr3_aa: CASSPEVTEAFF; j_call: TRBJ1-1; d_call: NA; clone_size: NA; v_call: TRBV7-9
cdr3_nt: TGTGCCAGCAGTTACGAAACACAGGGTAGGGAGACCCAGTACTTC; cdr3_aa: CASSYETQGRETQYF; j_call: TRBJ2-5; d_call: NA; clone_size: NA; v_call: TRBV6-5
cdr3_nt: TGTGCCAGCAGTTACTACGGCTCTGGAAACACCATATATTTT; cdr3_aa: CASSYYGSGNTIYF; j_call: TRBJ1-3; d_call: NA; clone_size: few; v_call: TRBV6-5
cdr3_nt: TGTGCCAGCAGCTTAGGTCAGGGGCTCAATCCCGGGGAGCTGTTTTTT; cdr3_aa: CASSLGQGLNPGELFF; j_call: TRBJ2-2; d_call: NA; clone_size: NA; v_call: TRBV7-6
cdr3_nt: TGTGCCAGCAGCCTGGGACTCCAGAACACTGAAGCTTTCTTT; cdr3_aa: CASSLGLQNTEAFF; j_call: TRBJ1-1; d_call: NA; clone_size: NA; v_call: TRBV6-5
cdr3_nt: TGTGCCAGCAGCTCGGCCCAGGGGGTAACCTACGAGCAGTACTTC; cdr3_aa: CASSSAQGVTYEQYF; j_call: TRBJ2-7; d_call: TRBD1; clone_size: NA; v_call: TRBV6-6
cdr3_nt: TGTGCCAGCAGTTACATAAAAGGGCCAGACAGTAACTCCTACGAGCAGTACTTC; cdr3_aa: CASSYIKGPDSNSYEQYF; j_call: TRBJ2-7; d_call: NA; clone_size: NA; v_call: TRBV5-4
cdr3_nt: TGTGCCAGCAGCCAGGGGGCTGGAAACACCATATATTTT; cdr3_aa: CASSQGAGNTIYF; j_call: TRBJ1-3; d_call: TRBD1; clone_size: NA; v_call: TRBV6-5
cdr3_nt: TGTGCCAGCAGCTCACAGGGGAACACTGAAGCTTTCTTT; cdr3_aa: CASSSQGNTEAFF; j_call: TRBJ1-1; d_call: NA; clone_size: NA; v_call: TRBV14
cdr3_nt: TGTGCCAGCAGTGGGGGAGGGACTGAAAACACCGGGGAGCTGTTTTTT; cdr3_aa: CASSGGGTENTGELFF; j_call: TRBJ2-2; d_call: TRBD2; clone_size: NA; v_call: TRBV27